Listed below are T cell receptor beta chains from one sample, sequenced in a study of T cell repertoires in cytomegalovirus infection. Their cognate antigens are unknown. Via MiXCR, TCRdb re-called the reads, giving one row per CDR3 protein. The sample carries about a million distinct CDR3 sequences, around 30% recorded once. Sequencing was performed on cultured CD8+ T cells from PBMCs, taken from culture after CMV antigen stimulation. These receptors were taken from a human donor in good health (CMV status not recorded). Some clones in this sample may be carry-over from other donors' samples. The CDR3 runs from the conserved cysteine through the conserved F or W. Each record gives: clone size, V gene, D gene, J gene, CDR3 protein, CDR3 DNA. D genes are given only for firm matches. The size of a clone is reported for some rows only, either as once, few or many, or as a class for expanded clones.

-	TRBV6-2/TRBV6-3	-	TRBJ1-1	CANIQPGQWNTEAFF	TGTGCCAACATCCAGCCTGGACAGTGGAACACTGAAGCTTTCTTT
-	TRBV24-1	TRBD1	TRBJ2-3	CATSDLNTGGLSTDTQYF	TGTGCCACCAGTGATTTGAATACAGGGGGCCTTAGCACAGATACGCAGTATTTT
-	TRBV4-1	-	TRBJ2-1	CASSQMGPGGEQFF	TGCGCCAGCAGCCAAATGGGGCCCGGGGGTGAGCAGTTCTTC
-	TRBV7-4	TRBD1	TRBJ1-2	CASSFRGSENYGYTF	TGTGCCAGCAGCTTCAGGGGGTCGGAAAACTATGGCTACACCTTC
-	TRBV4-1	-	TRBJ1-1	CASSRGGGLDTEAFF	TGCGCCAGCAGCCGGGGGGGGGGCTTGGACACTGAAGCTTTCTTT
once	TRBV13	TRBD1	TRBJ2-5	CASSSGDRAETQYF	TGTGCCAGCAGCTCAGGGGACAGGGCGGAGACCCAGTACTTC
-	TRBV7-2	-	TRBJ1-4	CASSLSIARNEKLFF	TGTGCCAGCAGCTTAAGTATTGCCCGTAATGAAAAACTGTTTTTT
-	TRBV3-1	TRBD1	TRBJ2-7	CASSPIPGTGSFYEQYF	TGTGCCAGCAGCCCAATCCCTGGGACAGGGAGCTTCTACGAGCAGTACTTC
many	TRBV7-2	-	TRBJ1-3	CASSLNGPHSGNTIYF	TGTGCCAGCAGCTTAAACGGGCCCCACTCTGGAAACACCATATATTTT
-	TRBV7-9	-	TRBJ2-1	CASSLAPGNNEQFF	TGTGCCAGCAGCTTAGCGCCCGGGAACAATGAGCAGTTCTTC
-	TRBV7-8	TRBD2	TRBJ2-5	CASSPRRVRGGPNQETQYF	TGTGCCAGCAGCCCCCGGAGAGTGCGGGGGGGACCAAACCAAGAGACCCAGTACTTC
few	TRBV15	-	TRBJ1-1	CATSRDPGDTEAFF	TGTGCCACCAGCAGAGACCCAGGGGACACTGAAGCTTTCTTT
few	TRBV12-3/TRBV12-4	TRBD1	TRBJ2-1	CASSTRGQGKYNEQFF	TGTGCCAGCAGTACCCGGGGACAGGGGAAATACAATGAGCAGTTCTTC
few	TRBV28	TRBD1	TRBJ1-5	CAGSRDRGNQPQHF	TGTGCCGGATCCCGGGACAGAGGAAATCAGCCCCAGCATTTT
few	TRBV6-5	-	TRBJ1-2	CASSYGAGGYTF	TGTGCCAGCAGTTACGGGGCTGGTGGCTACACCTTC
-	TRBV7-3	-	TRBJ2-2	CASSSAKYDTGELFF	TGTGCCAGCAGCTCCGCAAAATATGACACCGGGGAGCTGTTTTTT
once	TRBV12-3/TRBV12-4	-	TRBJ2-1	CANSLGTYNEQFF	TGTGCCAACAGTTTGGGCACCTACAATGAGCAGTTCTTC